What follows are 21 T cell receptor beta chains derived from one specimen sequenced in a study of CD8+ T cells in alopecia areata. RNA, once extracted, was reverse transcribed into cDNA for use as the sequencing template. This table comes from immunoSEQ multiplex PCR, and its TCRdb copy is limited to in-frame clones, with some not included. Altogether roughly 100,000 clones are present, less than 70% being singletons, with the ten largest covering around 10%. Sequenced input: CD4+ T cells sorted from blood. The receptors were sampled from a human donor in good health.

The chain uses TRBV5-1 and TRBJ2-1; TRBD1 matches 9 bases. The CDR3 totals 16 residues. Trimming took 0 bases from V and 3 from J; bases not matched to a gene: 4. In germline, CDR1 is SGHRS, CDR2 YFSETQ. The DNA for the CDR3 is TGCGCCAGCAGCTTGGGTTGGGACAGGGACTACAATGAGCAGTTCTTC. It encodes CASSLGWDRDYNEQFF.

The genes are TRBV25-1 and TRBJ1-2; maybe TRBD1 (5 bases). This CDR3 comprises 13 residues. V was pared by 5 bases and J by 5 bases, with 12 bases between. Per the germline V gene, CDR1 is MGHDK and CDR2 is SYGVNS. In DNA, the CDR3 is TGTGCCAGCAGTAGGCAGGGATGGTATGGCTACACCTTC. Translation gives CASSRQGWYGYTF.

The rearrangement joins TRBV6-6 to TRBJ1-1, with D hard to call. The germline gives CDR1 MNHNY, CDR2 SVGAGI (reference sequence). V gave up 7 bases and J gave up 11 bases, with 8 bases separating them. The CDR3 runs 9 residues. The CDR3 coding sequence is TGTGCCAGCACGCCCCGGGCTTTCTTT. Its protein product is CASTPRAFF.

The chain recombines TRBV6-5 with TRBJ1-2; D call uncertain. Between the trimmed V and J ends, which lost 1 base and 5 bases, there was a span of 8 bases. Germline CDR1 MNHEY, CDR2 SVGAGI. CDR3 length equals 13 residues. In DNA form, the CDR3 reads TGTGCCAGCAGTTACTACGAGGGATATGGCTACACCTTC. Its protein product is CASSYYEGYGYTF.

This clone came up once. The chain uses TRBV2 and TRBJ1-2, with 7 bases identical to TRBD1. There are 14 residues in the CDR3. After removal of 3 bases from V and 2 bases from J, the junction contained 3 bases not matched to a gene. Germline assignment: CDR1 SNHLY and CDR2 FYNNEI. In DNA, the CDR3 is TGTGCCAGCAGTGAGGACAGGCTGAACTATGGCTACACCTTC. It codes for CASSEDRLNYGYTF.

This clone turned up a few times. This chain joins TRBV6-5 and TRBJ2-7; TRBD2 aligns across 8 bases. The CDR3 has 16 amino acids. CDR1 is MNHEY and CDR2 is SVGAGI in the germline V gene. The J segment lost 3 bases and the V segment lost 0 bases, leaving 7 bases of the junction unmatched. The DNA for the CDR3 is TGTGCCAGCAGTTACTCTTCTAGCGGGTTGTTCTACGAGCAGTACTTC. Its protein is CASSYSSSGLFYEQYF.

The rearrangement uses TRBV18 and TRBJ2-7; D uncertain. Trimming removed 4 bases at V and 0 bases at J, with 7 bases between. The CDR3 extends over 13 amino acids. Germline-derived CDR1 and CDR2 are KGHSH and LQKENI. Here the CDR3 reads CASSRMSSYEQYF. The CDR3 region has the DNA TGTGCCAGCTCACGAATGAGCTCCTACGAGCAGTACTTC.

This clone showed up just once. The V and J genes are TRBV30 and TRBJ2-6; no clear D gene. Trimming cost V 4 bases and J 3 bases, with 4 bases left between them. Germline V CDR1 and CDR2: GTSNPN, SVGIG (reference sequence). The CDR3 has 12 amino acids. CDR3 DNA sequence: TGTGCCTGGAAATATGGGGCCAACGTCCTGACTTTC. As protein: CAWKYGANVLTF.

The chain is built from TRBV7-8 and TRBJ2-7, with TRBD1 matching 7 bases. CDR3 length: 14 residues. CDR1 SGHVS and CDR2 FQNEAQ come from the germline V gene. V was clipped by 4 bases and J by 3 bases; unmatched bases: 6. CDR3 amino acids: CASSSTGAGYEQYF. The CDR3 nucleotides read TGTGCCAGCAGCTCTACAGGGGCTGGCTACGAGCAGTACTTC.

This clone has just a few counts. The CDR3 protein is CASSEGRSGELFF. The CDR3 bases are TGTGCCAGCAGTGAGGGCCGTTCCGGGGAGCTGTTTTTT. The chain links TRBV25-1 to TRBJ2-2, with D uncertain. Trimming took 3 bases from V and 6 from J, leaving 8 bases between them. CDR1 and CDR2 from the germline V gene are MGHDK and SYGVNS. The CDR3 loop spans 13 amino acids.

J is TRBJ2-5 and V is TRBV5-1; possibly TRBD1 or TRBD2 for D (5 bases each). Germline CDR1 SGHRS, CDR2 YFSETQ. The CDR3 is 11 residues long. Trimming removed 5 bases from V and 3 bases from J, with 5 bases in between. The CDR3 is CASRGEETQYF. CDR3 DNA sequence: TGCGCCAGCAGGGGGGAAGAGACCCAGTACTTC.

The V and J genes are TRBV4-3 and TRBJ1-2; D is perhaps TRBD1 (6 bases). V lost 8 bases, J lost 6 bases, and 22 bases lay in between. Germline lookup yields CDR1 LGHNA and CDR2 YSLEER. The CDR3 is 15 residues long. CDR3 sequence: CASYQGWARGHGYTF. CDR3 bases: TGCGCCAGCTACCAGGGGTGGGCCCGGGGACATGGCTACACCTTC.

DNA of the CDR3: TGTGCCAGTAGCTTTACGAGCTATTCCACTGAAGCTTTCTTT. Residues: CASSFTSYSTEAFF. The chain links TRBV19 to TRBJ1-1, with D hard to call. Germline V gives CDR1 LNHDA, CDR2 SQIVND (reference sequence). CDR3 length: 14 amino acids. V was trimmed by 6 bases and J by 4 bases, leaving 15 bases between them. The full variable domain, completed using reference TRBV19 and TRBJ1-1, is DGGITQSPKYLFRKEGQNVTLSCEQNLNHDAMYWYRQDPGQGLRLIYYSQIVNDFQKGDIAEGYSVSREKKESFPLTVTSAQKNPTAFYLCASSFTSYSTEAFFGQGTRLTVV.

The chain recombines TRBV30 with TRBJ2-2, with D maybe TRBD1 (5 bases). Germline V lookup: CDR1 GTSNPN, CDR2 SVGIG (reference sequence). The CDR3 length is 14 residues. Trimming took 6 bases from V and 0 from J, leaving 11 bases between them. The CDR3 spells CACHRPANTGELFF. Here the CDR3 DNA reads TGTGCCTGTCACAGGCCCGCGAACACCGGGGAGCTGTTTTTT.

The chain joins TRBV9 to TRBJ2-7; no clear D. The CDR3 consists of 16 residues. The V gene lost 4 bases and the J gene lost 3 bases, with 20 bases spanning the gap. The germline gives CDR1 SGDLS, CDR2 YYNGEE. The CDR3 region has the DNA TGTGCCAGCAGCCCTATGCTCTTCGAACCGCACTACGAGCAGTACTTC. It is translated as CASSPMLFEPHYEQYF.

Worth noting for this clone: The sample carries other DNA sequences with the same CDR3. The genes are TRBV30 and TRBJ1-5, with TRBD1 as a possible D gene (5 bases). Germline V gene sequence: CDR1 GTSNPN, CDR2 SVGIG (reference sequence). Trimming stripped 2 bases from V and 4 bases from J, with 9 bases between. CDR3 length equals 13 residues. The CDR3 sequence: CAWSRGPNQPQHF. CDR3 nucleotides: TGTGCCTGGAGTAGGGGCCCGAATCAGCCCCAGCATTTT. Full variable domain (missing parts from reference TRBV30 and TRBJ1-5): SQTIHQWPATLVQPVGSPLSLECTVEGTSNPNLYWYRQAAGRGLQLLFYSVGIGQISSEVPQNLSASRPQDRQFILSSKKLLLSDSGFYLCAWSRGPNQPQHFGDGTRLSIL.

This clone came up once. CDR3 sequence (DNA): TGTGCCAGCAGCCCGCTCGGAAACATTCAGTACTTC. It specifies CASSPLGNIQYF. J is TRBJ2-4 and V is TRBV7-2; D uncertain. V was shortened by 5 bases and J by 6 bases, with 8 bases between the two germline ends. CDR1 is SGHTA and CDR2 is FQGNSA in the germline V gene. The CDR3 spans 12 residues.

This clone turned up a few times. This chain uses TRBV29-1 with TRBJ2-7, with TRBD2 identical over 11 bases. Germline V gene data show CDR1 as SQVTM and CDR2 as ANQGSEA. This CDR3 is 14 amino acids long. Trimming took 6 bases from V and 0 from J; bases not matched to a gene: 4. The DNA for the CDR3 is TGCAGCGTGCGAGGGACTAGCGGCTCCTACGAGCAGTACTTC. Protein: CSVRGTSGSYEQYF.

This clone was counted a single time. The chain is built from TRBV29-1 and TRBJ1-3; possible D gene TRBD1, 5 bases. Between the trimmed V and J ends, which lost 6 bases and 2 bases, there was a span of 14 bases. The CDR3 sequence is 14 residues long. Germline-derived CDR1 and CDR2 are SQVTM and ANQGSEA. The CDR3 here is CSVSTGTAGNTIYF. As DNA, the CDR3 is TGCAGCGTCTCAACCGGGACCGCTGGAAACACCATATATTTT.

In its sample, this clone was seen a few times. The chain uses TRBV6-6 and TRBJ2-3; 7 positions agree with TRBD1. V was pared by 7 bases and J by 0 bases, with 7 bases of the junction left unmatched. The CDR3 totals 15 residues. The germline V gene has CDR1 MNHNY and CDR2 SVGAGI (reference sequence). For the CDR3, the DNA is TGTGCCAGCACCCCAGGGGGATCTAGCACAGATACGCAGTATTTT. Translated: CASTPGGSSTDTQYF.

Only a few counts were recorded for this clone. This sequence joins TRBV7-8 and TRBJ2-5, with D possibly matching TRBD2 (6 bases). Trimming cost V 4 bases and J 0 bases, with 12 bases left between them. The germline V gene has CDR1 SGHVS and CDR2 FQNEAQ. The CDR3 totals 15 residues. The CDR3 DNA is TGTGCCAGCAGCTCCCATCGGGGGTACCAAGAGACCCAGTACTTC. Its translation is CASSSHRGYQETQYF.